This TCR beta chain was captured by sequencing in a study of blood T cells in healthy people across ages. Findings of the study overall: The long-lived group displayed more naive CD4+ cells, plus higher diversity, than the aged donors did.

This clonotype appeared a few times. Its antigen is currently unknown. The CDR3 length is 16 residues. V was pared by 5 bases and J by 0 bases, with 4 bases of the junction left unmatched. Germline assignment: CDR1 SGHVS and CDR2 FQNEAQ. PCR was performed a second time for about 6 to 11 cycles using a sample-barcoded 5' primer and a J-beta primer mix. MiXCR, applied by TCRdb to the 5' RACE reads, yields one record per CDR3 protein. The data contain hundreds of thousands of distinct CDR3 sequences, 58% of them singletons. Sequences were obtained from blood. The V and J genes are TRBV7-8 and TRBJ2-3; the match to TRBD2 covers 11 bases. The TCR sequence derives from a man aged 30 to 39 in good health. CDR3 DNA: TGTGCCAGCAGCAAATGGACTAGCGGGAGCACAGATACGCAGTATTTT. This sequence encodes CASSKWTSGSTDTQYF.